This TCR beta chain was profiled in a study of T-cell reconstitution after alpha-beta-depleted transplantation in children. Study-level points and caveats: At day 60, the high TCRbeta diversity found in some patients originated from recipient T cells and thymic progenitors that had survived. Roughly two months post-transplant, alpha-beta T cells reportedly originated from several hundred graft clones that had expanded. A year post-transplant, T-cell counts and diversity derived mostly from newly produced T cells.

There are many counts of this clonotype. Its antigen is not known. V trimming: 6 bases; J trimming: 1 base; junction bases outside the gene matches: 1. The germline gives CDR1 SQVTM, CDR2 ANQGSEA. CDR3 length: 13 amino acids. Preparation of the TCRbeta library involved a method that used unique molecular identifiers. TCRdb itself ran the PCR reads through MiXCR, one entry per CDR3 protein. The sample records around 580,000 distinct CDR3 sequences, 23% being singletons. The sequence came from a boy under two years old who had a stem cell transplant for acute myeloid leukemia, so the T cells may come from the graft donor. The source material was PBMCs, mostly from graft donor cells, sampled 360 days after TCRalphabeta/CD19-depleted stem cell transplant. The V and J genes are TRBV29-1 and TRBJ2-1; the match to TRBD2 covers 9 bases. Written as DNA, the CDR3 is TGCAGCGTCGCGGGGGGGTCCTACAATGAGCAGTTCTTC. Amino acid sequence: CSVAGGSYNEQFF.